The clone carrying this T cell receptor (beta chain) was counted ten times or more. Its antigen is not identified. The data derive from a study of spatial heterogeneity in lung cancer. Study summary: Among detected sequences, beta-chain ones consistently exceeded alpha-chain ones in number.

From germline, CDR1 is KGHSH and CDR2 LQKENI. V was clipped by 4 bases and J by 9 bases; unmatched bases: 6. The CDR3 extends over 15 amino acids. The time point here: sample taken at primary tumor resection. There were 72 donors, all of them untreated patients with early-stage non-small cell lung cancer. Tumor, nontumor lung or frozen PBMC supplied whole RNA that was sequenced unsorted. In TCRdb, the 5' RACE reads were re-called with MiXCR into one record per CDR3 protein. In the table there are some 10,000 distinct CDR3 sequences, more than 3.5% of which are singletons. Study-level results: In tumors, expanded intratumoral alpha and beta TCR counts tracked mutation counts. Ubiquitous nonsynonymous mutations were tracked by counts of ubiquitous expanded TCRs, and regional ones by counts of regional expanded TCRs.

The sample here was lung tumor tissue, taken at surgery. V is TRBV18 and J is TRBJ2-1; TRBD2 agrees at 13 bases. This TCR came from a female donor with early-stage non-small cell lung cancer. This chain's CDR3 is CASSLTSGRASEQFF. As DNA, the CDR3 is TGTGCCAGCTCACTTACTAGCGGGAGGGCCAGTGAGCAGTTCTTC.